This T cell receptor beta chain comes out of a study of T-cell memory formation after mild COVID-19. General study results and limits: The appearance of some responding clones in pre-infection memory suggested that cross-reactive memory joined.

TCRdb processed the 5' RACE reads anew with MiXCR; each CDR3 protein has one entry. This sample has some 130,000 distinct CDR3 sequences; approximately 15% occur once, and the top ten carry about 15%. To note about this clonotype: Its target is unknown.

From germline, CDR1 is MNHEY and CDR2 SVGAGI. Trimming shortened V by 2 bases and J by 4 bases, and 13 bases separated the two germline ends. The CDR3 has 15 residues. This chain connects TRBV6-5 to TRBJ2-3; D possibly corresponds to TRBD2 (5 bases). The material sequenced was PBMCs or a T cell subset sorted from them (not recorded which). This TCR was sampled from an adult woman who had mild COVID-19 (a few samples of this study predate the infection). Cell type and time point are not known. The DNA of the CDR3 is TGTGCCAGCAGTTACCCCCGGAGCGGCGCAGATACGCAGTATTTT. Protein product: CASSYPRSGADTQYF.